These 25 T cell receptor beta chains were sequenced from one sample in a study of PD-1 blockade in classical Hodgkin lymphoma. Measured with immunoSEQ multiplex PCR; TCRdb has only the in-frame clones, and not every one. The repertoire holds about 27,000 clones, with about 86% as singletons. Relapse was seen in all patients after autologous stem cell transplantation, and brentuximab vedotin exposure was variable. Magnetic negative selection isolated CD8+ T cells from thawed PBMCs. Material: CD8+ T cells from blood, obtained at baseline. Receptor source: a human donor with classical Hodgkin lymphoma.

V is TRBV28 and J is TRBJ2-1; 15 bases are a match to TRBD2. V gave up 6 bases and J gave up 8 bases; unmatched junction bases: 8. The CDR3 contains 16 residues. Germline CDR1 MDHEN, CDR2 SYDVKM. CDR3 DNA: TGTGCCAGCAGCAACGGACTAGCGGGAGGGCCGGATGAGCAGTTCTTC. Protein: CASSNGLAGGPDEQFF.

V and J are TRBV7-7 and TRBJ2-2, with 16 bases that match TRBD2. Germline V gives CDR1 SSHAT, CDR2 FNYEAQ (reference sequence). The CDR3 consists of 19 residues. Trimming cost V 5 bases and J 0 bases; bases outside gene matches: 6. CDR3 amino acids: CASSPGTSGREANTGELFF. The CDR3 DNA is TGTGCCAGCAGCCCCGGGACTAGCGGGAGGGAGGCGAACACCGGGGAGCTGTTTTTT.

The chain combines TRBV27 with TRBJ2-7, with no clear D. From germline, CDR1 is MNHEY and CDR2 SMNVEV (reference sequence). CDR3 length equals 16 residues. V shed 5 bases and J shed 0 bases, with 17 bases lying between them. The CDR3 bases are TGTGCCAGCAGTGAAACCCCTTCCGCTGGCTCCTACGAGCAGTACTTC. Protein product: CASSETPSAGSYEQYF.

The V and J genes are TRBV6-6 and TRBJ1-4; 8 positions agree with TRBD1. The germline CDR1 and CDR2 sequences are MNHNY and SVGAGI (reference sequence). With 6 bases clipped from V and 12 bases from J, the junction kept 3 bases outside the gene matches. This CDR3 contains 11 residues. CDR3: CASSPDRELFF. CDR3 bases: TGTGCCAGCAGCCCGGACAGGGAACTGTTTTTT.

This sequence joins TRBV29-1 and TRBJ2-2; TRBD2 agrees at 15 bases. This CDR3 is 22 amino acids long. V lost 1 base to trimming and J lost 3 bases; unmatched junction nucleotides: 18. CDR1 and CDR2 (germline): SQVTM, ANQGSEA. CDR3 DNA: TGCAGCGTTGAAGTCTTACCCCCCAGGGGACTAGCGGGAGGAAGTTACACCGGGGAGCTGTTTTTT. Translating gives CSVEVLPPRGLAGGSYTGELFF.

This clone has just one count. The chain combines TRBV27 with TRBJ2-1; 9 bases are shared with TRBD1. V dropped 4 bases and J dropped 11; count of bases not matched to a gene: 6. CDR1 and CDR2 from the germline V gene are MNHEY and SMNVEV (reference sequence). The CDR3 runs 13 residues. CDR3 region: CASSSQTGGQQFF. In nucleotides, the CDR3 is TGTGCCAGCAGTTCGCAAACAGGGGGCCAGCAGTTCTTC.

The chain combines TRBV25-1 with TRBJ1-2, with no clear D. Trimming took 2 bases from V and 4 from J, leaving 11 bases between them. The germline CDR1 and CDR2 sequences are MGHDK and SYGVNS. CDR3 size: 14 residues. The CDR3 region is CASSERYGVYGYTF. The CDR3 nucleotides read TGTGCCAGCAGTGAAAGGTACGGGGTCTATGGCTACACCTTC.

V and J are TRBV9 and TRBJ2-1; 8 bases line up with TRBD2. The V gene's germline CDR1 is SGDLS and CDR2 YYNGEE. CDR3 size: 16 residues. V was pared by 0 bases and J by 4 bases, with 6 bases of the junction left unmatched. This chain's CDR3 is CASSVGDSGIYNEQFF. The CDR3, as DNA: TGTGCCAGCAGCGTAGGGGATAGCGGGATTTACAATGAGCAGTTCTTC. Full variable domain (outside the CDR3, taken from reference TRBV9 and TRBJ2-1): DSGVTQTPKHLITATGQRVTLRCSPRSGDLSVYWYQQSLDQGLQFLIQYYNGEERAKGNILERFSAQQFPDLHSELNLSSLELGDSALYFCASSVGDSGIYNEQFFGPGTRLTVL.

The rearrangement links TRBV29-1 to TRBJ2-1, with 11 bases lining up with TRBD2. With 7 bases clipped from V and 1 base from J, the junction kept 12 bases outside the gene matches. The CDR3 length is 17 residues. Germline V CDR1 and CDR2: SQVTM, ANQGSEA. The CDR3 sequence is CSAGWLAGGGSYNEQFF. CDR3 bases: TGCAGCGCTGGATGGCTAGCGGGAGGAGGGTCCTACAATGAGCAGTTCTTC.

V is TRBV9 and J is TRBJ1-1; D perhaps matches TRBD1 (6 bases). This CDR3 region has 14 residues. Germline CDR1 reads SGDLS; CDR2 reads YYNGEE. V was cut by 5 bases and J by 0 bases, with 11 bases left in between. The CDR3 protein is CASRQGTMNTEAFF. CDR3 DNA sequence: TGTGCCAGCAGACAGGGAACCATGAACACTGAAGCTTTCTTT.

This chain links TRBV7-9 with TRBJ2-1; 9 bases match TRBD2. This CDR3 has 15 residues. Germline CDR1 SEHNR, CDR2 FQNEAQ (reference sequence). The J segment lost 3 bases and the V segment lost 1 base, leaving 1 base of the junction unmatched. The CDR3 region is CASSLDSGGYNEQFF. The CDR3 DNA is TGTGCCAGCAGCTTAGATAGCGGGGGCTACAATGAGCAGTTCTTC. The full variable domain, rest sourced from reference TRBV7-9 and TRBJ2-1, is DTGVSQNPRHKITKRGQNVTFRCDPISEHNRLYWYRQTLGQGPEFLTYFQNEAQLEKSRLLSDRFSAERPKGSFSTLEIQRTEQGDSAMYLCASSLDSGGYNEQFFGPGTRLTVL.

The rearrangement links TRBV19 to TRBJ1-4; D is unclear. Per the germline V gene, CDR1 is LNHDA and CDR2 is SQIVND (reference sequence). CDR3 size: 13 residues. The germline V and J ends were trimmed by 1 base and 7 bases, with 7 bases remaining between them. CDR3 sequence (DNA): TGTGCCAGTAGTATAGTCCCAACTGAAAAACTGTTTTTT. This sequence encodes CASSIVPTEKLFF.

In nucleotides, the CDR3 is TGTGCCAGTAGTAGGGGCCCTGGGAACACTGAAGCTTTCTTT. It codes for CASSRGPGNTEAFF. This sequence joins TRBV19 and TRBJ1-1; tentatively, D is TRBD1 (5 bases). The CDR3 totals 14 residues. V was trimmed by 4 bases and J by 1 base, leaving 10 bases between them. From germline, CDR1 is LNHDA and CDR2 SQIVND (reference sequence).

This chain uses TRBV10-3 with TRBJ2-1, with 11 bases that match TRBD2. Trimming took 2 bases from V and 0 from J; bases not matched to a gene: 3. Per the germline V gene, CDR1 is ENHRY and CDR2 is SYGVKD. This CDR3 has 17 residues. The CDR3 bases are TGTGCCATCAGTGAGACACTAGCGGGAGTCTCCTACAATGAGCAGTTCTTC. Protein: CAISETLAGVSYNEQFF.

This clone has a single count. The chain links TRBV29-1 to TRBJ2-7, with 10 bases that match TRBD1. The CDR3 extends over 14 amino acids. Germline CDR1 and CDR2: SQVTM and ANQGSEA. V trimming: 3 bases; J trimming: 3 bases; junction bases outside the gene matches: 5. The CDR3 region has the DNA TGCAGCGTTGAGGACCGGGACAGGGGCTACGAGCAGTACTTC. Amino acid sequence: CSVEDRDRGYEQYF.

The chain links TRBV11-2 to TRBJ2-2, with D hard to call. The CDR3 has 14 amino acids. Between the trimmed V and J ends, which lost 4 bases and 8 bases, there was a span of 14 bases. The germline CDR1 and CDR2 sequences are SGHAT and FQNNGV. The CDR3: CASSSLSDLGELFF. CDR3 nucleotides: TGTGCCAGCAGCTCGTTATCCGATCTAGGGGAGCTGTTTTTT.

This chain connects TRBV9 to TRBJ1-1; D is unclear. CDR1 is SGDLS and CDR2 is YYNGEE in the germline V gene. Trimming removed 3 bases at V and 0 bases at J, with 9 bases between. CDR3 length: 14 amino acids. CDR3 sequence reads: CASSGKIMNTEAFF. CDR3 DNA: TGTGCCAGCAGCGGAAAAATTATGAACACTGAAGCTTTCTTT.

This chain connects TRBV4-2 to TRBJ1-1; unclear D gene. Germline V gene sequence: CDR1 LGHNA, CDR2 YNFKEQ. The CDR3 is 14 amino acids. The V gene lost 3 bases and the J gene lost 0 bases, with 8 bases spanning the gap. The CDR3 protein is CASSQREMNTEAFF. The DNA of the CDR3 is TGTGCCAGCAGCCAGCGGGAGATGAACACTGAAGCTTTCTTT.

This rearrangement joins TRBV28 to TRBJ2-5, with 8 positions matching TRBD1. The V gene's germline CDR1 is MDHEN and CDR2 SYDVKM. Germline trimming cut 7 bases from V and 7 bases from J; bases unmatched to any gene: 11. The CDR3 runs 14 residues. CDR3 in amino acids: CASKLEQGDVTQYF. CDR3 nucleotide sequence: TGTGCCAGCAAATTAGAACAGGGGGATGTGACCCAGTACTTC.

The chain employs TRBV6-1 and TRBJ2-1; D is possibly TRBD1 or TRBD2 (5 bases each). Germline loops: CDR1 MNHNS, CDR2 SASEGT. CDR3 length: 17 amino acids. The V and J ends lost 1 base and 3 bases respectively, with 16 bases between them. DNA of the CDR3: TGTGCCAGCAGTGAAGACCCGCTAGAGGGGAACTACAATGAGCAGTTCTTC. Encoded protein: CASSEDPLEGNYNEQFF.

This clone was recorded only once. The chain couples TRBV4-2 to TRBJ2-1; maybe TRBD2 (5 bases). Trimming pared 0 bases from V and 14 bases from J, leaving 23 bases between. The CDR3 is made up of 16 amino acids. Germline assignment: CDR1 LGHNA and CDR2 YNFKEQ. The CDR3 here is CASSQDLSPLGMSKFF. In DNA form, the CDR3 reads TGTGCCAGCAGCCAAGATCTGAGTCCACTAGGGATGAGCAAGTTCTTC.

CDR3 region: CATLNPRDSYTDTQYF. CDR3 DNA sequence: TGTGCCACCCTGAATCCTCGGGACTCATACACAGATACGCAGTATTTT. V and J are TRBV2 and TRBJ2-3; D is possibly TRBD2 (6 bases). CDR1 is SNHLY, CDR2 FYNNEI, per germline. V dropped 10 bases and J dropped 2 bases, with 22 bases sitting between them. The CDR3 is 16 amino acids.

The CDR3 nucleotides read TGCGCCAGCACACGAGACAGGGCCTACGAGCAGTACTTC. It is translated as CASTRDRAYEQYF. V is TRBV23-1 and J is TRBJ2-7, with 7 bases matching TRBD1. TRBV23-1 is known as an ORF, though its function is uncertain. The CDR3 length is 13 residues. Trimming took 7 bases from V and 2 from J; bases not matched to a gene: 5.

The chain links TRBV11-2 to TRBJ2-7, with 11 bases that match TRBD2. The CDR3 length is 16 residues. V dropped 1 base and J dropped 2; count of bases not matched to a gene: 4. Germline V gene sequence: CDR1 SGHAT, CDR2 FQNNGV. In nucleotides, the CDR3 is TGTGCCAGCAGCTTAGTGACTAGCGGGGCCGCCTACGAGCAGTACTTC. Translated: CASSLVTSGAAYEQYF.

The rearrangement links TRBV6-4 to TRBJ2-3; D call uncertain. CDR3 length equals 10 residues. Per the germline V gene, CDR1 is MRHNA and CDR2 is SNTAGT. Between the trimmed V and J ends, which lost 8 bases and 9 bases, there was a span of 9 bases. CDR3 loop: CASWIRTQYF. CDR3 nucleotides: TGTGCCAGCTGGATCCGGACGCAGTATTTT.